The subject of this entry is one T cell receptor beta chain. Generated by immunoSEQ multiplex PCR, the TCRdb table keeps only in-frame clones and is missing some. This sample has about 15,000 clones, with roughly 70% found just once. This entry belongs to a study of ipilimumab plus nivolumab after autologous stem cell transplantation. Patients got ipilimumab 1 mg/kg beginning 14 to 28 days post-transplant. Germline assignment: CDR1 MNHEY and CDR2 SMNVEV (reference sequence). CDR3 length: 12 amino acids. V lost 7 bases to trimming and J lost 3 bases, with 7 bases between them. Material: PBMCs, obtained in a trial of ipilimumab plus nivolumab as post-transplant consolidation. This clonotype was sampled from a male donor with diffuse large B-cell lymphoma. The rearrangement uses TRBV27 and TRBJ2-1, with a weak D call TRBD2 (5 bases). CDR3 amino acids: CASTGIYNEQFF. The CDR3 nucleotides read TGTGCCAGCACGGGGATCTACAATGAGCAGTTCTTC.